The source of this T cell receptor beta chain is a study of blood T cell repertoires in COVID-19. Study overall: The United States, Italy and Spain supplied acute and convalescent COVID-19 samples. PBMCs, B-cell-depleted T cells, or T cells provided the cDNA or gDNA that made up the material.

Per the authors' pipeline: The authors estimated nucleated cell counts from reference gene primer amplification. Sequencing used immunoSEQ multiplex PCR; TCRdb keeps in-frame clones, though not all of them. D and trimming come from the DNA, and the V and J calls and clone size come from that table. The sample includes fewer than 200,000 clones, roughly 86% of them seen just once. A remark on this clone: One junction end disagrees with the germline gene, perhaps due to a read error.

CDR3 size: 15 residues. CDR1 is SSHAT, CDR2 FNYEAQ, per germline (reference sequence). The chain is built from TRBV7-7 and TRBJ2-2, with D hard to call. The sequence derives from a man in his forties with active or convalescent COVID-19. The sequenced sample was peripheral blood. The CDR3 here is CASSLFTSGTGELFF. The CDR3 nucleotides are TGTGCTAGCAGCTTATTCACCTCGGGCACCGGGGAGCTGTTTTTT.